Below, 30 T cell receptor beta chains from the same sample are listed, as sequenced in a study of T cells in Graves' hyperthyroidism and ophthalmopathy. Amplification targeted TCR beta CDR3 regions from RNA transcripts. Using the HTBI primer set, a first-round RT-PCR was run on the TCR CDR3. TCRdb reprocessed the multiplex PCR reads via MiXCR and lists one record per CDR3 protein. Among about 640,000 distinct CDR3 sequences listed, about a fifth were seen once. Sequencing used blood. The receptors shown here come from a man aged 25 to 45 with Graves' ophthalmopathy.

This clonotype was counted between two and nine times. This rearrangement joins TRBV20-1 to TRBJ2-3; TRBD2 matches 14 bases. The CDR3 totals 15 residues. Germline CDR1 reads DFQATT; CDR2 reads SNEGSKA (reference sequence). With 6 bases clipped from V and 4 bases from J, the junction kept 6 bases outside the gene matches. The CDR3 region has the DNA TGCAGTGCAGAGGGACTAGCGGGAGCCCCAGATACGCAGTATTTT. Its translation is CSAEGLAGAPDTQYF.

This CDR3 reads CSGDSNYGYTF. As DNA, the CDR3 is TGCAGTGGGGACAGCAACTATGGCTACACCTTC. The rearrangement joins TRBV20-1 to TRBJ1-2; 7 bases fit TRBD1. Germline CDR1 is DFQATT and CDR2 is SNEGSKA (reference sequence). This CDR3 comprises 11 residues. With V trimmed by 7 bases and J by 2 bases, 1 base remained unmatched.

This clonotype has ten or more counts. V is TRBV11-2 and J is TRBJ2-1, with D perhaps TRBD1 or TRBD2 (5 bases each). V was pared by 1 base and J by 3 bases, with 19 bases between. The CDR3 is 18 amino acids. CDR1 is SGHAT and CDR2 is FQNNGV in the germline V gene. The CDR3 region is CASSLAPGSPVLYNEQFF. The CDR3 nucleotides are TGTGCCAGCAGCTTAGCCCCAGGGAGCCCCGTCCTCTACAATGAGCAGTTCTTC. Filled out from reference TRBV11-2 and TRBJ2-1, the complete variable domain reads EAGVAQSPRYKIIEKRQSVAFWCNPISGHATLYWYQQILGQGPKLLIQFQNNGVVDDSQLPKDRFSAERLKGVDSTLKIQPAKLEDSAVYLCASSLAPGSPVLYNEQFFGPGTRLTVL.

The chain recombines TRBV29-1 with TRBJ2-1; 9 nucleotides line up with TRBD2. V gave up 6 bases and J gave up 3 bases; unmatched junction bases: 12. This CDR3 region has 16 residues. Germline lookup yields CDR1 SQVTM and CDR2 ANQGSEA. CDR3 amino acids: CSVEGGGTSLYNEQFF. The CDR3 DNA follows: TGCAGCGTCGAGGGTGGCGGGACTAGCCTCTACAATGAGCAGTTCTTC.

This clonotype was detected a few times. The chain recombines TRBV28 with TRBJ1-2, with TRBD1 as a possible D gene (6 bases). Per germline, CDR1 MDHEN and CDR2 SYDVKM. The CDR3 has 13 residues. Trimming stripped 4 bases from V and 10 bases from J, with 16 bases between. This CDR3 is CASSSPTGLPYTF. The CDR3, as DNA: TGTGCCAGCAGTTCACCTACAGGGTTACCCTACACCTTC.

The CDR3 here is CATSDPKGGNRNQPQHF. DNA for the CDR3: TGTGCCACCAGTGATCCTAAGGGGGGAAATCGCAATCAGCCCCAGCATTTT. The chain joins TRBV24-1 to TRBJ1-5; maybe TRBD1 (6 bases). Germline CDR1 and CDR2: KGHDR and SFDVKD. There are 17 residues in the CDR3. V lost 3 bases and J 2 bases, leaving 16 bases between the germline ends.

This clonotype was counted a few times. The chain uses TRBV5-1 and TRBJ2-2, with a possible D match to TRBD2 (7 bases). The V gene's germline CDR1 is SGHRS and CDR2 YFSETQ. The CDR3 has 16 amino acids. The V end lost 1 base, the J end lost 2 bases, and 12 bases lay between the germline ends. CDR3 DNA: TGCGCCAGCAGCTTGCGGGGGGCATATAACACCGGGGAGCTGTTTTTT. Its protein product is CASSLRGAYNTGELFF.

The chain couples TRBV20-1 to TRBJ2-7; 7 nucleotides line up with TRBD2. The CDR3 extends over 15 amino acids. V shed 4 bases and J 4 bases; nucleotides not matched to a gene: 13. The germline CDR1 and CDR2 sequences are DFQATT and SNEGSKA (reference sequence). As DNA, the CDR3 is TGCAGTGCTACGGAATTACTGGGACTACAATACGAGCAGTACTTC. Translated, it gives CSATELLGLQYEQYF.

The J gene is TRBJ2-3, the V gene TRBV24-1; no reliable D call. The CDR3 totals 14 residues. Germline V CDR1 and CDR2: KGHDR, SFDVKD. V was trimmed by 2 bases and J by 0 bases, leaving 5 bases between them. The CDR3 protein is CATSDWQSTDTQYF. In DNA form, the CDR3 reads TGTGCCACCAGTGATTGGCAGAGCACAGATACGCAGTATTTT.

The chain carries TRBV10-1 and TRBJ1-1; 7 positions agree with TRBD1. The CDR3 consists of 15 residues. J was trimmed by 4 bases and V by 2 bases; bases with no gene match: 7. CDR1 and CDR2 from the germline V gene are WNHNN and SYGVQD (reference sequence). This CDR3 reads CASSEADGTATEAFF. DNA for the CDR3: TGCGCCAGCAGTGAGGCCGACGGGACAGCCACTGAAGCTTTCTTT.

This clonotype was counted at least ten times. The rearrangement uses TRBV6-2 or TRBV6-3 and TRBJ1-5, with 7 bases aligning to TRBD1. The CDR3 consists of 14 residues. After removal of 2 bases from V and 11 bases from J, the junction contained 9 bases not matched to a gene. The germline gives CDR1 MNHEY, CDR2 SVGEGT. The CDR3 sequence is CASSYTGAQGTQHF. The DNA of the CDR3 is TGTGCCAGCAGTTACACAGGGGCTCAAGGAACCCAGCATTTT.

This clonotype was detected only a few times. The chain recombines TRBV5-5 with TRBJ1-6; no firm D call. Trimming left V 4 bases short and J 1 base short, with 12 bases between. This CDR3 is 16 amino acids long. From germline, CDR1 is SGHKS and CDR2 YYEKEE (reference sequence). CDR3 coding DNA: TGTGCCAGCAGCCGGGCCACCGGGTCCTATAATTCACCCCTCCACTTT. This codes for CASSRATGSYNSPLHF.

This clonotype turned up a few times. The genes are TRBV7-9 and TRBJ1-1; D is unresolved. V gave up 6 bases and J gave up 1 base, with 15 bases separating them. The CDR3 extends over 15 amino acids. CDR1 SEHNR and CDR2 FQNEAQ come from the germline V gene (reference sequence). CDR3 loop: CASSFDNVPNTEAFF. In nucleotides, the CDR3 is TGTGCCAGCAGTTTCGATAATGTCCCGAACACTGAAGCTTTCTTT. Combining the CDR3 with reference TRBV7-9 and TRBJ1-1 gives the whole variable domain DTGVSQNPRHKITKRGQNVTFRCDPISEHNRLYWYRQTLGQGPEFLTYFQNEAQLEKSRLLSDRFSAERPKGSFSTLEIQRTEQGDSAMYLCASSFDNVPNTEAFFGQGTRLTVV.

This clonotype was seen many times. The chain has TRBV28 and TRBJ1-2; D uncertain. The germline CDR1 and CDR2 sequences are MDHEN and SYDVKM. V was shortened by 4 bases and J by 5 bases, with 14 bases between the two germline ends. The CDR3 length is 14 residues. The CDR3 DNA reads TGTGCCAGCAGTTCAGGAGTCAGTCTTTATGGCTACACCTTC. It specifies CASSSGVSLYGYTF.

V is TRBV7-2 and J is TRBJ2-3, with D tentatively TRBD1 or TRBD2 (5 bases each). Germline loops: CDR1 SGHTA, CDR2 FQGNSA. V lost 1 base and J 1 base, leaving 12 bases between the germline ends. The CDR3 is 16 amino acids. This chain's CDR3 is CASSLGGVFGTDTQYF. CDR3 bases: TGTGCCAGCAGCTTAGGAGGGGTGTTCGGCACAGATACGCAGTATTTT.

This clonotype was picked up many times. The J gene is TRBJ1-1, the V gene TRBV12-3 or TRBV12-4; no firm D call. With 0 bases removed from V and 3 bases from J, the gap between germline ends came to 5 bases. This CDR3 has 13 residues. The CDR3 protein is CASSLAGYTEAFF. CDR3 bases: TGTGCCAGCAGTTTAGCAGGGTACACTGAAGCTTTCTTT.

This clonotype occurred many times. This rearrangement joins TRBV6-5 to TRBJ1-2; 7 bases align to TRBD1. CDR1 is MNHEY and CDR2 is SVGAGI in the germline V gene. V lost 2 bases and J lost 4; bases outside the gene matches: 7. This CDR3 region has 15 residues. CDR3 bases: TGTGCCAGCAGTTACAGTAACAGGGGTAGCTATGGCTACACCTTC. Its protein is CASSYSNRGSYGYTF.

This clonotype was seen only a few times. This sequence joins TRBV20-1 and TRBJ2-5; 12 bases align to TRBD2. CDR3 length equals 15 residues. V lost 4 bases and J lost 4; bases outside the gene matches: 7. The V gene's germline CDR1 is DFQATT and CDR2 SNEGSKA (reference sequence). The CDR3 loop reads CSATRLAGGSETQYF. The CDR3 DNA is TGCAGTGCTACCCGGCTAGCGGGAGGGTCAGAGACCCAGTACTTC.

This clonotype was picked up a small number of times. The CDR3 here is CASRFLSGGLTDTQYF. CDR3 coding DNA: TGTGCCAGCAGATTTCTATCGGGGGGTTTAACAGATACGCAGTATTTT. The chain employs TRBV6-1 and TRBJ2-3; 7 positions agree with TRBD2. This CDR3 has 16 residues. The J segment lost 3 bases and the V segment lost 6 bases, leaving 12 bases of the junction unmatched. Germline loops: CDR1 MNHNS, CDR2 SASEGT.

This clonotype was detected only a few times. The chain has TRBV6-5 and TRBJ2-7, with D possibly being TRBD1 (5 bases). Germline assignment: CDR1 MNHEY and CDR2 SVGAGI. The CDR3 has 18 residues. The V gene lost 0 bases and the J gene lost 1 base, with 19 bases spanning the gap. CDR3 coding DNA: TGTGCCAGCAGTTACTCGAACCCCGCAGGGCCTATTTCCTACGAGCAGTACTTC. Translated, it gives CASSYSNPAGPISYEQYF.

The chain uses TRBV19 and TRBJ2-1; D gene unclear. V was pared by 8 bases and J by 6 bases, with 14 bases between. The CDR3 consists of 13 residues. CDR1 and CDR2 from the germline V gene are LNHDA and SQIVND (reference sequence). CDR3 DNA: TGTGCCAGTGGTCCCGTGTTTGGCAATGAGCAGTTCTTC. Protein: CASGPVFGNEQFF.

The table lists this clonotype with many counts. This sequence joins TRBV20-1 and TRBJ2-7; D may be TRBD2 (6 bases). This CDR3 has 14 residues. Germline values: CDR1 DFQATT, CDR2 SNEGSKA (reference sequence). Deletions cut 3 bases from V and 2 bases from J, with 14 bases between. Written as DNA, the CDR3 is TGCAGTGCTAGGGTAGCGGTCTCAACCTACGAGCAGTACTTC. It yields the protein CSARVAVSTYEQYF.

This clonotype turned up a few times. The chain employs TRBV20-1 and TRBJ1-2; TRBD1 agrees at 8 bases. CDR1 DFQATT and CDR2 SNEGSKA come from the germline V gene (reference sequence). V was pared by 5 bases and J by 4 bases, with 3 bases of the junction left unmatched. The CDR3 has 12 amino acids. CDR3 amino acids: CSAPDRGYGYTF. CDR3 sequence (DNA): TGCAGTGCTCCCGACAGGGGCTATGGCTACACCTTC.

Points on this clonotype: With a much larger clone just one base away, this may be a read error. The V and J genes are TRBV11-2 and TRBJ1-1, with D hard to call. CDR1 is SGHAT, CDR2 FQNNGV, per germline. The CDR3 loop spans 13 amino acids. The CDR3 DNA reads TGTGCCAGCAAGCAATGGGGAGGCACTGGAGCTTTCTTT. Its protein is CASKQWGGTGAFF.

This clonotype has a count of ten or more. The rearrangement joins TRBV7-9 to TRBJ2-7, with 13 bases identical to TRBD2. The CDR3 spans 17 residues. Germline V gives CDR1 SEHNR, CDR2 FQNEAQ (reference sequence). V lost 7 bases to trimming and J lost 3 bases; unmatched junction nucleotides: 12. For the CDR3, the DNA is TGTGCCAGCACCCCCTCCGACCGGACTAGCGGGAGCTACGAGCAGTACTTC. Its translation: CASTPSDRTSGSYEQYF.

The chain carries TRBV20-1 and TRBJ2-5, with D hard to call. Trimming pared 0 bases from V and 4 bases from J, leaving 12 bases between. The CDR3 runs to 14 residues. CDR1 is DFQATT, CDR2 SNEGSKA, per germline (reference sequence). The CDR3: CSARDPDLIETQYF. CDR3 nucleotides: TGCAGTGCTAGAGACCCAGATTTGATAGAGACCCAGTACTTC.

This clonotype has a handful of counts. The CDR3 DNA reads as TGTGCCACCAGTGATGTAACTAGCGGGATAGGCACAGATACGCAGTATTTT. Translation: CATSDVTSGIGTDTQYF. This rearrangement joins TRBV24-1 to TRBJ2-3; 10 positions agree with TRBD2. The CDR3 consists of 17 residues. V was clipped by 3 bases and J by 1 base; unmatched bases: 6. Germline lookup yields CDR1 KGHDR and CDR2 SFDVKD.

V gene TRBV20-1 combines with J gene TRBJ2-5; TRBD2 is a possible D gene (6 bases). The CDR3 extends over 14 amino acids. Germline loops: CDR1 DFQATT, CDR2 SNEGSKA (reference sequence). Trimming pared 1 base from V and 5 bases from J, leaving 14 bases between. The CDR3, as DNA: TGCAGTGCTAGAGCCCGGGCGGGATGGGAGACCCAGTACTTC. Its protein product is CSARARAGWETQYF.

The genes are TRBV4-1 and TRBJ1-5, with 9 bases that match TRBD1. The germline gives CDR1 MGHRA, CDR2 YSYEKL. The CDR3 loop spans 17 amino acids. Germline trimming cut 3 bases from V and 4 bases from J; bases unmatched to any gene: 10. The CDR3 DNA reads TGCGCCAGCAGCCACACCACCGGGACAGGGAAGAATCAGCCCCAGCATTTT. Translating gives CASSHTTGTGKNQPQHF.

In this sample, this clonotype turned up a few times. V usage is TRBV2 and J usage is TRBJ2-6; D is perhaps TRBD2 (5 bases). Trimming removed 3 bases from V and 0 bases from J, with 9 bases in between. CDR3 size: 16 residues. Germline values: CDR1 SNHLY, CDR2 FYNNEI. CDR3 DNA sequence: TGTGCCAGCAGTGACGAGGGTTCCTCTGGGGCCAACGTCCTGACTTTC. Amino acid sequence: CASSDEGSSGANVLTF.